This T cell receptor (beta chain) was captured by sequencing in a study of blood T cells in healthy people across ages. Notes on the study in general: Long-lived and aged donors differed, with more naive CD4+ cells and higher diversity in the long-lived.

This clonotype appeared many times. Its specificity is unknown. The authors ran a second PCR of about 6 to 12 cycles using a sample-barcoded 5' primer and a J-beta primer mix. TCRdb recomputed calls from the 5' RACE reads with MiXCR, one row per CDR3 protein. The sample yields about 580,000 distinct CDR3 sequences, less than 60% seen once. This CDR3 region has 15 residues. CDR1 LGHNA and CDR2 YNFKEQ come from the germline V gene. V was trimmed by 4 bases and J by 5 bases, leaving 16 bases between them. The chain carries TRBV4-2 and TRBJ2-3; possible D gene TRBD2, 6 bases. Sequenced input: blood. The receptor's source is an elderly man in good health. The chain's CDR3 is CASSPSEGRLDTQYF. As DNA, the CDR3 is TGTGCCAGCAGCCCCTCGGAGGGCCGACTAGATACGCAGTATTTT.